This TCR beta chain was sequenced for a study of identical twins. Overall study results and limits: Modelling approaches yielded underestimates of out-of-frame TCR alpha sharing between monozygotic twins.

TCRdb called the 5' RACE reads again in MiXCR, with one record for every CDR3 protein. The profile shows 510,000 or so distinct CDR3 sequences, 12% to 15% of them singletons. Comments on this clonotype: Its antigen is currently unknown.

Germline V gives CDR1 SEHNR, CDR2 FQNEAQ (reference sequence). This CDR3 region has 13 residues. V was shortened by 8 bases and J by 8 bases, with 18 bases between the two germline ends. This sample was shared with a second study, whose subject was yellow fever vaccine responses in identical twins.

What was sequenced was CD4+ T cells sorted from blood. The TCR sequence derives from a woman aged 18-29 years in good health. The chain couples TRBV7-9 to TRBJ1-2; D uncertain. As DNA, the CDR3 is TGTGCCAGCGCGGAGGAGCCAATTAAAGGCTACACCTTC. Translated: CASAEEPIKGYTF. The full variable domain, in which reference TRBV7-9 and TRBJ1-2 provide the parts outside the CDR3, is DTGVSQNPRHKITKRGQNVTFRCDPISEHNRLYWYRQTLGQGPEFLTYFQNEAQLEKSRLLSDRFSAERPKGSFSTLEIQRTEQGDSAMYLCASAEEPIKGYTFGSGTRLTVV.